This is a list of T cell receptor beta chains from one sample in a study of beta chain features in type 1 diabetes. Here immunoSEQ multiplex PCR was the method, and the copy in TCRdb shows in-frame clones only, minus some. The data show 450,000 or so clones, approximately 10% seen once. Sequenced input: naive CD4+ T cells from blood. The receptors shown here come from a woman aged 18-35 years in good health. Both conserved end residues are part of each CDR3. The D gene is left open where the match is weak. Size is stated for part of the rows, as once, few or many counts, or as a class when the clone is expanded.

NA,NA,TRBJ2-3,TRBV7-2,TGTGCCAGCAGCGATACCTATACAGATACGCAGTATTTT,CASSDTYTDTQYF
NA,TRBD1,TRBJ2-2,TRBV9,TGTGCCAGCAGCGCAAGGACAGGGGAGGTCGGGGAGCTGTTTTTT,CASSARTGEVGELFF
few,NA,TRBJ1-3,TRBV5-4,TGTGCCAGCAGCTTACAGGGAGGTGGAAACACCATATATTTT,CASSLQGGGNTIYF
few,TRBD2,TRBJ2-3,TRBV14,TGTGCCAGCAGCCGAGTAGCGGGGGCTAGCACAGATACGCAGTATTTT,CASSRVAGASTDTQYF
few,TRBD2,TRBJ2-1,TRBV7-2,TGTGCCAGCAGCTTAGCGGCTAGCGGTCAGGCCAATGAGCAGTTCTTC,CASSLAASGQANEQFF
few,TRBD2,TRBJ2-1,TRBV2,TGTGCCAGCAAGCTAGCGGGAAGGGAGCAGTTCTTC,CASKLAGREQFF
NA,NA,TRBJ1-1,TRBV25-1,TGTGCCAGCAGTGTACAGGGAGCCCCAACGGACACTGAAGCTTTCTTT,CASSVQGAPTDTEAFF
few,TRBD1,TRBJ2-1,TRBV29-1,TGCAGCGTTGCCAAGACAGGGACGTACAATGAGCAGTTCTTC,CSVAKTGTYNEQFF
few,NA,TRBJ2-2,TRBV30,TGTGCCTGGAGAGGGACGCCGAACACCGGGGAGCTGTTTTTT,CAWRGTPNTGELFF
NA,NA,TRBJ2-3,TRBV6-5,TGTGCCAGCAGTTACAGAAGAACAGATACGCAGTATTTT,CASSYRRTDTQYF
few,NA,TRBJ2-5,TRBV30,TGTGCCTGGAGTGTGAACGGGGGGCGGGGAGAGACCCAGTACTTC,CAWSVNGGRGETQYF